This T cell receptor (beta chain) was sequenced during a study of blood T cell repertoires in COVID-19. Background on the study: Sources were T cells, B-cell-depleted T cells, or PBMCs; the material itself was cDNA or gDNA.

Authors' processing steps: Counts of nucleated cells, estimated from reference gene primer amplification, were obtained. Sequenced by immunoSEQ multiplex PCR; TCRdb stores in-frame clones only, minus some. V and J calls and clone size are copied from that table; D and trimming were computed from the DNA. The sample carries around 20,000 clones, about nine tenths recorded once. This CDR3 comprises 18 residues. Germline V gene data show CDR1 as SNHLY and CDR2 as FYNNEI. V lost 3 bases and J lost 0; bases outside the gene matches: 11. Participants were aged roughly 18 to 89 years from around 25 US areas.

This sequence joins TRBV2 and TRBJ2-1; 7 nucleotides align to TRBD2. The sequenced sample was PBMCs or T cells enriched from blood (not recorded which). This sequence originates from a woman in her thirties who had recovered from COVID-19. The CDR3 loop is CASSDSLADVSSYNEQFF. CDR3 bases: TGTGCCAGCAGTGACTCCCTAGCGGACGTATCCTCCTACAATGAGCAGTTCTTC. Complete variable domain (other parts from reference TRBV2 and TRBJ2-1): EPEVTQTPSHQVTQMGQEVILRCVPISNHLYFYWYRQILGQKVEFLVSFYNNEISEKSEIFDDQFSVERPDGSNFTLKIRSTKLEDSAMYFCASSDSLADVSSYNEQFFGPGTRLTVL.